This T cell receptor (beta chain) is drawn from a study of patients and donors after allogeneic stem cell transplantation. The V and J ends lost 2 bases and 5 bases respectively, with 15 bases between them. The CDR3 length is 15 residues. Germline-derived CDR1 and CDR2 are MGHRA and YSYEKL. From the RT-PCR reads, TCRdb called clonotypes with MiXCR, one entry per CDR3 protein. The table has a few hundred thousand distinct CDR3 sequences, 38% seen once. This clonotype came up a few times. The V call is TRBV4-1, the J call TRBJ1-2; no clear D gene. Specimen: blood, either unsorted or a sorted T cell fraction (not recorded which). The source of this sequence is a human donor who was either an allogeneic HSCT recipient or a stem cell or donor lymphocyte infusion donor (not recorded which). It is not recorded whose cells these are; they may come from a transplant donor. Here the CDR3 reads CASSQRGPIGYGYTF. CDR3 sequence (DNA): TGCGCCAGCAGCCAAAGAGGCCCCATTGGATATGGCTACACCTTC.